The rows below give T cell receptor beta chains drawn from one sample of a study of blood T cell repertoires in COVID-19. Assay: immunoSEQ multiplex PCR; the TCRdb copy retains only in-frame clones and omits some. There are about 220,000 clones in the sample; around 89% occur only once, and 3% to 4% lies in the top ten. The sequencing sample was made of PBMCs or T cells enriched from blood (not recorded which). The receptor set was obtained from a woman aged 18-29 years in a cohort exposed to, infected with or recovered from COVID-19 (not recorded which). The CDR3 runs from the conserved cysteine through the conserved F or W. The D gene is left open where the match is weak. Size is stated for part of the rows, as once, few or many counts, or as a class when the clone is expanded.

V gene	CDR3 length	clone size	D gene	J gene	CDR3 protein	CDR3 DNA
TRBV9	14	.	.	TRBJ1-3	CASSVDDSGNTIYF	TGTGCCAGCAGCGTAGATGACAGTGGAAACACCATATATTTT
TRBV7-3	13	.	TRBD1	TRBJ2-3	CASSPGGPDTQYF	TGTGCCAGCAGTCCAGGGGGCCCAGATACGCAGTATTTT
TRBV4-1	16	.	TRBD1	TRBJ1-1	CASSQDPGGENTEAFF	TGCGCCAGCAGCCAAGATCCAGGGGGCGAGAACACTGAAGCTTTCTTT
TRBV28	13	.	TRBD1	TRBJ2-7	CASSGTGAWEQYF	TGTGCCAGCTCCGGGACAGGGGCGTGGGAGCAGTACTTC
TRBV7-8	13	.	.	TRBJ1-5	CASTAGLSQPQHF	TGTGCCAGCACCGCGGGGTTGAGCCAGCCCCAGCATTTT
TRBV7-9	15	.	.	TRBJ1-1	CASSLAGAPNTEAFF	TGTGCCAGCAGCTTAGCTGGGGCTCCGAACACTGAAGCTTTCTTT
TRBV6-2/TRBV6-3	16	.	TRBD1	TRBJ1-1	CASSYEPDRGNTEAFF	TGTGCCAGCAGTTACGAACCGGACAGGGGGAACACTGAAGCTTTCTTT
TRBV7-2	14	.	TRBD1	TRBJ1-2	CASSSTGGSHGYTF	TGTGCCAGCAGCTCTACAGGGGGTTCTCATGGCTACACCTTC
TRBV18	18	.	TRBD2	TRBJ2-1	CASSPGLAGDKLSNEQFF	TGTGCCAGCTCCCCAGGACTAGCGGGAGACAAACTCTCGAATGAGCAGTTCTTC
TRBV5-1	15	.	TRBD2	TRBJ2-1	CASSPTSGGRWEQFF	TGCGCCAGCAGCCCGACTAGCGGGGGCCGATGGGAGCAGTTCTTC
TRBV6-5	13	.	.	TRBJ2-3	CASSPQGTDTQYF	TGTGCCAGCAGTCCTCAGGGGACAGATACGCAGTATTTT
TRBV3-1/TRBV3-2	15	few	.	TRBJ1-2	CASSEQGSGTYGYTF	TGTGCCAGCAGCGAGCAGGGGTCGGGAACGTATGGCTACACCTTC
TRBV4-1	15	once	TRBD2	TRBJ2-7	CASSQAGGRSYEQYF	TGCGCCAGCAGCCAAGCGGGGGGGCGTTCCTACGAGCAGTACTTC
TRBV9	13	.	.	TRBJ1-2	CASSATGVYGYTF	TGTGCCAGCAGCGCCACCGGAGTCTATGGCTACACCTTC
TRBV10-3	13	.	.	TRBJ1-4	CAISQGGGEKLFF	TGTGCCATCAGTCAGGGAGGCGGTGAAAAACTGTTTTTT
TRBV18	15	.	.	TRBJ1-4	CASSPRSPVGEKLFF	TGTGCCAGCTCACCGAGGAGCCCAGTCGGCGAAAAACTGTTTTTT
TRBV3-1/TRBV3-2	16	.	.	TRBJ2-5	CASSQDRGSRGETQYF	TGTGCCAGCAGCCAAGATCGGGGGTCTAGAGGGGAGACCCAGTACTTC
TRBV5-4	19	.	TRBD2	TRBJ2-3	CASRMGEGLAGGSTDTQYF	TGTGCCAGCAGGATGGGAGAGGGACTAGCGGGGGGGAGCACAGATACGCAGTATTTT
TRBV6-5	13	.	.	TRBJ1-5	CASSSSPDQPQHF	.
TRBV10-2	15	.	.	TRBJ1-1	CASSDQTGLNTEAFF	TGCGCCAGCAGTGACCAGACAGGTCTGAACACTGAAGCTTTCTTT
TRBV6-5	13	.	.	TRBJ2-3	CASWAGSTDTQYF	TGTGCCAGCTGGGCAGGAAGCACAGATACGCAGTATTTT
TRBV6-5	13	.	.	TRBJ1-5	CASNWESNQPQHF	TGTGCCAGCAACTGGGAGAGCAATCAGCCCCAGCATTTT
TRBV29-1	16	.	.	TRBJ2-1	CSGVRGASSSYNEQFF	TGCAGCGGCGTTCGGGGGGCCTCGAGCTCCTACAATGAGCAGTTCTTC
TRBV6-6	12	.	.	TRBJ1-5	CASAAEDQPQHF	TGTGCCAGCGCTGCTGAGGATCAGCCCCAGCATTTT
TRBV3-1/TRBV3-2	16	.	.	TRBJ1-4	CASSQEGGMGNEKLFF	TGTGCCAGCAGCCAAGAAGGAGGGATGGGTAATGAAAAACTGTTTTTT
TRBV18	15	.	.	TRBJ1-5	CASSPDRHSNQPQHF	TGTGCCAGCTCACCGGACAGACATAGCAATCAGCCCCAGCATTTT
TRBV14	13	.	TRBD2	TRBJ2-1	CASSQVSGTEQFF	TGTGCCAGCAGCCAAGTTAGCGGGACTGAGCAGTTCTTC
TRBV11-3	14	few	TRBD2	TRBJ2-5	CASSSPGGQETQYF	TGTGCCAGCAGCTCCCCGGGGGGACAAGAGACCCAGTACTTC
TRBV5-1	14	.	.	TRBJ2-5	CASREGSPQETQYF	TGCGCCAGCAGGGAGGGAAGCCCACAAGAGACCCAGTACTTC
TRBV3-1/TRBV3-2	12	.	.	TRBJ2-7	CASSQAYYEQYF	TGTGCCAGCAGCCAGGCTTACTACGAGCAGTACTTC
TRBV6-5	13	.	.	TRBJ2-7	CASSVTRGHEQYF	TGTGCCAGCAGCGTAACCCGGGGTCACGAGCAGTACTTC
TRBV7-9	13	.	.	TRBJ1-5	CASRRAENQPQHF	TGTGCCAGCCGCAGGGCGGAGAATCAGCCCCAGCATTTT
TRBV19	13	.	.	TRBJ1-2	CASSVGGNDGYTF	TGTGCCAGTAGTGTAGGAGGGAACGATGGCTACACCTTC
TRBV5-5	14	.	TRBD1	TRBJ1-4	CASSWTGDPEKLFF	TGTGCCAGCAGCTGGACAGGGGACCCCGAAAAACTGTTTTTT
TRBV5-5	15	.	TRBD2	TRBJ2-1	CASSAGLAGYNEQFF	TGTGCCAGCAGCGCCGGACTAGCGGGCTACAATGAGCAGTTCTTC
TRBV6-5	13	.	.	TRBJ2-7	CAISGHSTYEQYF	TGTGCCATCTCGGGACATTCCACCTACGAGCAGTACTTC
TRBV7-2	15	.	.	TRBJ1-5	CASSLGGGLNQPQHF	TGTGCCAGCAGCTTAGGGGGGGGTCTCAATCAGCCCCAGCATTTT
TRBV5-1	15	.	.	TRBJ2-6	CASSSEGAGANVLTF	TGCGCCAGCAGCTCAGAGGGGGCTGGGGCCAACGTCCTGACTTTC
TRBV19	15	few	TRBD1	TRBJ1-6	CASSARGRENSPLHF	TGTGCCAGTAGTGCAAGGGGGCGCGAGAATTCACCCCTCCACTTT
TRBV7-6	16	.	TRBD2	TRBJ2-5	CASSSRLAGLGETQYF	TGTGCCAGCAGCTCACGACTAGCGGGCCTGGGGGAGACCCAGTACTTC
TRBV3-1/TRBV3-2	15	once	.	TRBJ2-7	CASSQVQGSSYEQYF	TGTGCCAGCAGCCAAGTTCAGGGGTCCTCCTACGAGCAGTACTTC
TRBV7-9	15	once	.	TRBJ1-2	CASSPGQTQSDGYTF	TGTGCCAGCAGCCCCGGACAGACGCAATCAGACGGCTACACCTTC
TRBV5-1	16	.	.	TRBJ2-2	CASSLVGGADTGELFF	TGCGCCAGCAGCTTGGTTGGGGGCGCGGACACCGGGGAGCTGTTTTTT
TRBV12-3/TRBV12-4	13	.	.	TRBJ1-2	CASSSIRFGGYTF	.
TRBV5-6	14	.	TRBD1	TRBJ1-6	CASSPGQGGSPLHF	TGTGCCAGCAGCCCGGGACAGGGTGGCTCACCCCTCCACTTT
TRBV7-9	16	few	.	TRBJ1-2	CASSPTFTRRGDGYTF	TGTGCCAGCAGCCCCACTTTCACCCGGAGAGGCGATGGCTACACCTTC
TRBV28	13	.	.	TRBJ1-5	CASNLQGAQPQHF	TGTGCCAGCAACCTACAGGGCGCTCAGCCCCAGCATTTT
TRBV28	14	.	.	TRBJ2-7	CASCSGHSSYEQYF	TGTGCCAGCTGCTCAGGGCACAGCTCCTACGAGCAGTACTTC
TRBV27	17	.	TRBD2	TRBJ2-4	CASSFASGSSAKNIQYF	TGTGCCAGCAGTTTTGCTAGCGGGAGTTCAGCCAAAAACATTCAGTACTTC
TRBV5-5	16	.	.	TRBJ1-6	CASSLAWGVFNSPLHF	TGTGCCAGCAGCTTGGCCTGGGGGGTTTTTAATTCACCCCTCCACTTT
TRBV27	15	.	TRBD2	TRBJ2-1	CANLPGLAAFNEQFF	TGTGCCAACCTTCCCGGACTAGCGGCTTTTAATGAGCAGTTCTTC
TRBV27	13	.	.	TRBJ1-4	CASRVTGGEKLFF	TGTGCCAGCAGAGTGACAGGAGGTGAAAAACTGTTTTTT
TRBV19	16	.	TRBD2	TRBJ2-3	CASSSIGGRRVDTQYF	TGTGCCAGTAGTTCTATCGGCGGGAGGAGGGTAGATACGCAGTATTTT